Listed below are T cell receptor beta chains from one sample, sequenced in a study of regulatory T cells in long-lasting Graves disease. TCRdb independently ran MiXCR on the multiplex PCR reads; one entry per CDR3 protein. The table records some 340,000 distinct CDR3 sequences, 23% of them present only once. Sequences were derived from peripheral blood mononuclear cells (PBMCs), sampled when the disease was refractory, from a patient treated with antithyroid drugs. The source is a woman aged 35 to 49 with Graves disease. CDR3s include the opening cysteine and the closing phenylalanine or tryptophan. D genes are given only for firm matches. Clone size is stated in some rows and not others, as once, few, many or a class when expanded.

v_gene	abundance	d_gene	j_gene	CDR3aa	CDR3nt
TRBV12-3/TRBV12-4	few	TRBD2	TRBJ2-2	CASSLGLAGGARELFF	TGTGCCAGCAGTCTGGGACTAGCGGGGGGGGCCCGGGAGCTGTTTTTT
TRBV28	many	TRBD2	TRBJ2-4	CASTPLGTSGRGIQYF	TGTGCCAGCACCCCCCTCGGGACTAGCGGGAGGGGAATTCAGTACTTC
TRBV5-1	few	TRBD2	TRBJ2-7	CASSWTSGSNGEQYF	TGCGCCAGCAGCTGGACTAGCGGGAGTAACGGCGAGCAGTACTTC
TRBV5-8	.	.	TRBJ1-1	CASSLLRGNTEAFF	TGTGCCAGCAGCTTGTTGAGGGGGAACACTGAAGCTTTCTTT
TRBV2	many	TRBD1	TRBJ2-2	CASSFRTGLSGELFF	TGTGCCAGCAGTTTCAGGACAGGGTTATCCGGGGAGCTGTTTTTT
TRBV7-3	few	.	TRBJ1-1	CASSLWGAEAFF	TGTGCCAGCAGCTTATGGGGGGCAGAAGCTTTCTTT
TRBV11-2	many	.	TRBJ2-7	CASSWFESSYEQYF	TGTGCCAGCAGCTGGTTCGAGAGCTCCTACGAGCAGTACTTC
TRBV30	few	.	TRBJ2-7	CAWRDSSYEQYF	TGTGCCTGGAGGGACAGCTCCTACGAGCAGTACTTC
TRBV10-2	.	TRBD2	TRBJ2-7	CASRPNIAGGAYEQYF	TGCGCCAGCAGACCCAATATAGCGGGAGGAGCCTACGAGCAGTACTTC
TRBV7-9	many	.	TRBJ1-1	CASSLVGDTEAFF	TGTGCCAGCAGCTTAGTAGGTGACACTGAAGCTTTCTTT
TRBV7-9	many	.	TRBJ2-7	CASSLGRTLLDEQYF	TGTGCCAGCAGCCTAGGGAGGACCCTCTTGGACGAGCAGTACTTC
TRBV2	many	TRBD1	TRBJ1-1	CASSETGVTEAFF	TGTGCCAGCAGTGAGACAGGGGTTACTGAAGCTTTCTTT
TRBV20-1	.	.	TRBJ2-7	CSAPRGYEQYF	TGCAGTGCTCCCCGAGGCTACGAGCAGTACTTC
TRBV6-1	many	.	TRBJ1-1	CASGTRPPLREAFF	TGTGCCAGCGGTACGAGGCCCCCCTTGAGGGAAGCTTTCTTT
TRBV7-2	.	.	TRBJ1-3	CASSLGPGNTIYF	TGTGCCAGCAGCTTAGGACCTGGAAACACCATATATTTT
TRBV6-1	.	.	TRBJ2-5	CATGQRQETQYF	TGTGCCACCGGACAACGCCAAGAGACCCAGTACTTC
TRBV29-1	many	.	TRBJ1-2	CSVDAGLRGLIGYTF	TGCAGCGTTGACGCCGGGCTCCGGGGTTTAATTGGCTACACCTTC
TRBV28	many	.	TRBJ2-7	CASSNTGTPARYEQYF	TGTGCCAGCAGTAACACCGGGACCCCCGCGAGATACGAGCAGTACTTC
TRBV2	many	.	TRBJ2-7	CASSDASTRSYEQYF	TGTGCCAGCAGTGATGCATCGACTAGGTCCTACGAGCAGTACTTC
TRBV13	few	.	TRBJ2-1	CASSLRPRYSYNEQFF	TGTGCCAGCAGTCTCCGACCGCGTTATTCCTACAATGAGCAGTTCTTC
TRBV6-2/TRBV6-3	.	.	TRBJ2-1	CASSDTAGYNEQFF	TGTGCCAGCAGTGATACAGCGGGTTACAATGAGCAGTTCTTC
TRBV20-1	few	.	TRBJ2-5	CSARRLSLGETQYF	TGCAGTGCTCGGCGTCTGAGCCTGGGAGAGACCCAGTACTTC
TRBV28	many	.	TRBJ2-6	CASNPRSWGGAGANVLTF	TGTGCCAGCAACCCACGGTCGTGGGGAGGTGCTGGGGCCAACGTCCTGACTTTC
TRBV11-2	.	TRBD1	TRBJ1-4	CASSLTTGVKNEKLFF	TGTGCCAGCAGCCTCACAACAGGGGTAAAAAATGAAAAACTGTTTTTT
TRBV27	.	TRBD2	TRBJ2-7	CASSSPGLGASYEQYF	TGTGCCAGCAGTTCTCCGGGACTAGGGGCCTCCTACGAGCAGTACTTC
TRBV11-2	.	.	TRBJ2-7	CASGIVYEQYF	TGTGCCAGCGGCATAGTCTACGAGCAGTACTTC
TRBV15	.	.	TRBJ2-2	CATSRVPRASGTGELVF	TGTGCCACCAGCAGAGTACCCCGGGCCTCGGGCACCGGGGAGCTGGTTTTT
TRBV19	few	.	TRBJ2-2	CASSTEGRLTGELFF	TGTGCCAGCTCGACCGAGGGCAGACTTACCGGGGAGCTGTTTTTT
TRBV19	.	.	TRBJ1-2	CASRRVSNYGYTF	TGTGCCAGTCGGAGGGTATCTAACTATGGCTACACCTTC
TRBV28	.	TRBD1	TRBJ1-5	CASGGTDKNQPQHF	TGTGCCAGCGGAGGGACAGATAAAAATCAGCCCCAGCATTTT
TRBV29-1	.	.	TRBJ1-3	CSVGTSGNTIYF	TGCAGCGTTGGGACATCTGGAAACACCATATATTTT
TRBV7-9	.	.	TRBJ2-3	CASSIGRATDTQYF	TGTGCCAGCTCAATTGGACGAGCCACAGATACGCAGTATTTT
TRBV7-9	few	TRBD2	TRBJ2-1	CASSSNGLAGAEQFF	TGTGCCAGCAGCTCTAACGGACTAGCGGGAGCTGAGCAGTTCTTC
TRBV12-3/TRBV12-4	many	TRBD2	TRBJ2-7	CASRRTSVYSYEQYF	TGTGCCAGCAGACGGACTAGCGTCTACTCCTACGAGCAGTACTTC
TRBV27	.	.	TRBJ2-7	CASRPPGTLTYEQYF	TGTGCCAGCAGACCCCCCGGGACTCTAACCTACGAGCAGTACTTC
TRBV7-9	.	.	TRBJ1-5	CASSLGGNTNQPQHF	TGTGCCAGCAGCTTAGGCGGCAACACCAATCAGCCCCAGCATTTT
TRBV27	.	TRBD1	TRBJ2-2	CASSLSGGQGITGELFF	TGTGCCAGCAGTTTATCGGGGGGACAGGGGATAACCGGGGAGCTGTTTTTT
TRBV28	many	.	TRBJ2-2	CASKDGLPTGELFF	TGTGCCAGCAAAGATGGACTACCCACCGGGGAGCTGTTTTTT
TRBV7-9	.	.	TRBJ2-2	CASSFAYTVSNTGELFF	TGTGCCAGCAGCTTCGCGTACACTGTTTCGAACACCGGGGAGCTGTTTTTT
TRBV28	few	.	TRBJ1-2	CASRPYQGYGYTF	TGTGCCAGCAGGCCATACCAGGGGTATGGCTACACCTTC
TRBV6-1	many	.	TRBJ2-7	CASRDNIYEQYF	TGTGCCAGCAGAGATAATATCTACGAGCAGTACTTC
TRBV5-1	many	TRBD1	TRBJ1-5	CASSTGQVNQPQHF	TGCGCCAGCAGCACGGGACAGGTCAATCAGCCCCAGCATTTT
TRBV5-4	.	.	TRBJ1-2	CASSWWIGYSYGYTF	TGTGCCAGCAGCTGGTGGATAGGGTACTCCTATGGCTACACCTTC
TRBV19	.	TRBD1	TRBJ2-7	CASSINPGQLYEQYF	TGTGCCAGTAGTATAAATCCGGGACAGCTATACGAGCAGTACTTC
TRBV11-2	few	.	TRBJ2-1	CASSLQVSWADEQFF	TGTGCCAGCAGCTTGCAGGTATCCTGGGCGGATGAGCAGTTCTTC
TRBV2	many	.	TRBJ2-5	CASSELSYGLYF	TGTGCCAGCAGTGAGCTATCGTATGGACTTTACTTC
TRBV7-2	.	TRBD2	TRBJ2-3	CASSLRSGRGDTQYF	TGTGCCAGCAGCTTACGAAGCGGGAGAGGAGATACGCAGTATTTT
TRBV6-1	many	.	TRBJ2-5	CASSRGVQETQYF	TGTGCCAGTTCAAGGGGGGTTCAAGAGACCCAGTACTTC
TRBV28	.	.	TRBJ2-4	CAAWSRENIQYF	TGTGCCGCCTGGTCGAGGGAAAACATTCAGTACTTC
TRBV12-3/TRBV12-4	many	.	TRBJ2-7	CASSSGLLTYEQYF	TGTGCCAGCAGTTCGGGACTCCTTACCTACGAGCAGTACTTC
TRBV10-3	.	.	TRBJ1-6	CAISEERDGPPLHF	TGTGCCATCAGTGAGGAGAGGGATGGGCCACCCCTCCACTTT